This T cell receptor beta chain originates from a study of Graves' ophthalmopathy and Graves' hyperthyroidism. At least ten counts were recorded for this clonotype. Using RNA transcripts, the TCR beta CDR3 regions were amplified. RT-PCR in the first round used HTBI primers; a second-round multiplex PCR followed. TCRdb analysed the multiplex PCR reads with MiXCR anew, one entry per CDR3 protein. The table has 400,000 to 450,000 distinct CDR3 sequences, more than 20% seen once; the top ten hold around 3%. The source is a woman between 18 and 29 years old with stable Graves' hyperthyroidism. Sequencing used peripheral blood.

The CDR3: CASSYDRGNYGYTF. CDR3 DNA sequence: TGTGCCAGCAGTTACGATCGGGGTAACTATGGCTACACCTTC. The gene calls are TRBV6-5 and TRBJ1-2; D is unresolved. V lost 2 bases and J lost 1, with 8 bases in between. Germline loops: CDR1 MNHEY, CDR2 SVGAGI. The CDR3 runs to 14 residues.